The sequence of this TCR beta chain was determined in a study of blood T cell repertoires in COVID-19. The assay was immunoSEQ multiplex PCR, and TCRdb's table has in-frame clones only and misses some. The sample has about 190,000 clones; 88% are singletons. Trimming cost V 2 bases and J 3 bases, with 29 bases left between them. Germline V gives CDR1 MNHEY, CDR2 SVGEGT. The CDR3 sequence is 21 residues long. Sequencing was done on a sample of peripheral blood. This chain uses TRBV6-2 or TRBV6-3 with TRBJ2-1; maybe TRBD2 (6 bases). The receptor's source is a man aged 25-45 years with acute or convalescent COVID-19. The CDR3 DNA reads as TGTGCCAGCAGTTACACACGCCGGGGGTATGCGGCGGGATGGTACTACAATGAGCAGTTCTTC. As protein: CASSYTRRGYAAGWYYNEQFF.